These 32 T cell receptor beta chains came from one sample sequenced in a study of blood T cell repertoires in COVID-19. TCRdb's table, derived via immunoSEQ multiplex PCR, lists solely in-frame clones and lacks some. The data hold approximately 150,000 clones, with 84% observed a single time. The sample comprised peripheral blood. The receptors shown here come from a woman at least 80 years old with acute or convalescent COVID-19.

V usage is TRBV29-1 and J usage is TRBJ2-3; 7 positions match TRBD2. CDR3 length: 14 amino acids. The trim removed 3 bases at V and 4 bases at J, leaving 7 bases unmatched. Germline-derived CDR1 and CDR2 are SQVTM and ANQGSEA. CDR3 protein: CSVEAGAVADTQYF. CDR3 nucleotides: TGCAGCGTTGAGGCGGGAGCAGTTGCAGATACGCAGTATTTT.

The chain has TRBV27 and TRBJ2-3; 11 positions agree with TRBD1. The CDR3 length is 17 residues. V shed 6 bases and J 4 bases; nucleotides not matched to a gene: 12. CDR1 is MNHEY and CDR2 is SMNVEV in the germline V gene (reference sequence). The CDR3 nucleotides read TGTGCCAGCAGCTTCCTGCCGGGACAGGGGGAATCAGATACGCAGTATTTT. Residues: CASSFLPGQGESDTQYF.

The chain employs TRBV18 and TRBJ2-2, with 8 positions matching TRBD2. This CDR3 spans 16 amino acids. The trim removed 2 bases at V and 7 bases at J, leaving 9 bases unmatched. From germline, CDR1 is KGHSH and CDR2 LQKENI. CDR3 DNA: TGTGCCAGCTCACCAGAAAGCGGGAGAGTCCGCGGGGAGCTGTTTTTT. Translating gives CASSPESGRVRGELFF.

This chain uses TRBV6-2 or TRBV6-3 with TRBJ2-5, with 8 bases lining up with TRBD2. There are 16 residues in the CDR3. Trimming took 5 bases from V and 2 from J; bases not matched to a gene: 10. The V gene's germline CDR1 is MNHEY and CDR2 SVGEGT. The CDR3 DNA sequence: TGTGCCAGCAGTCGCGGGGTAGCGGGGCTACAAGAGACCCAGTACTTC. Translation gives CASSRGVAGLQETQYF.

The chain has TRBV3-1 (or the pseudogene TRBV3-2) and TRBJ2-7, with D tentatively TRBD2 (6 bases). Germline CDR1 reads LGHDT; CDR2 reads YNNKEL (reference sequence). Between the trimmed V and J ends, which lost 1 base and 4 bases, there was a span of 11 bases. The CDR3 sequence is 14 residues long. DNA for the CDR3: TGTGCCAGCAGCCAAGGGGGGACTTCTTACGAGCAGTACTTC. Its translation is CASSQGGTSYEQYF.

This clone was counted between two and nine times. The rearrangement joins TRBV7-2 to TRBJ1-1; D is undetermined. The CDR3 is made up of 15 amino acids. Germline CDR1 is SGHTA and CDR2 is FQGNSA. Trimming stripped 6 bases from V and 0 bases from J, with 14 bases between. Here the CDR3 DNA reads TGTGCCAGCAGTTTGTCTCTAACCTTGAACACTGAAGCTTTCTTT. Its protein product is CASSLSLTLNTEAFF.

This chain links TRBV5-4 with TRBJ1-3, with 9 nucleotides matching TRBD1. The CDR3 runs to 15 residues. In germline, CDR1 is SGHNT, CDR2 YYREEE (reference sequence). The trim removed 3 bases at V and 4 bases at J, leaving 5 bases unmatched. The CDR3 bases are TGTGCCAGCAGCTGGGGACAGGGCACGGGAAACACCATATATTTT. This gives the protein CASSWGQGTGNTIYF.

The rearrangement links TRBV27 to TRBJ1-4, with 7 bases lining up with TRBD1. The CDR3 runs 16 residues. J lost 6 bases, V lost 5 bases, and 12 bases had no gene match. The germline gives CDR1 MNHEY, CDR2 SMNVEV (reference sequence). Here the CDR3 DNA reads TGTGCCAGCAGTCCCGGCTATCGGGACAGCCATGAAAAACTGTTTTTT. Protein: CASSPGYRDSHEKLFF.

This chain connects TRBV11-3 to TRBJ2-3, with a weak D call TRBD2 (6 bases). V was shortened by 3 bases and J by 2 bases, with 9 bases between the two germline ends. This CDR3 spans 14 amino acids. In germline, CDR1 is SGHNT, CDR2 YENEEA. The chain's CDR3 is CASSLGLHTDTQYF. The CDR3 DNA reads TGTGCCAGCAGCTTGGGACTCCACACAGATACGCAGTATTTT. The entire variable domain, with the rest obtained from reference TRBV11-3 and TRBJ2-3, is as follows: EAGVVQSPRYKIIEKKQPVAFWCNPISGHNTLYWYLQNLGQGPELLIRYENEEAVDDSQLPKDRFSAERLKGVDSTLKIQPAELGDSAVYLCASSLGLHTDTQYFGPGTRLTVL.

The V gene is TRBV3-1 (or the pseudogene TRBV3-2), the J gene TRBJ2-4, with D tentatively TRBD1 (7 bases). The length of the CDR3 is 16 residues. Germline CDR1 reads LGHDT; CDR2 reads YNNKEL (reference sequence). Trimming cost V 4 bases and J 0 bases, with 13 bases left between them. CDR3 residues: CASSRGDSLAKNIQYF. The CDR3 region has the DNA TGTGCCAGCAGCCGCGGGGACAGTTTAGCCAAAAACATTCAGTACTTC.

The V call is TRBV5-4, the J call TRBJ2-7; a possible D gene is TRBD1 (5 bases). Germline V lookup: CDR1 SGHNT, CDR2 YYREEE (reference sequence). The CDR3 has 14 amino acids. V lost 1 base and J lost 6, with 14 bases in between. The CDR3 is CASSLIGQQAEQYF. CDR3 DNA: TGTGCCAGCAGCTTGATTGGGCAACAGGCCGAGCAGTACTTC.

J is TRBJ1-5 and V is TRBV29-1; TRBD1 might be the D (5 bases). This CDR3 is 12 amino acids long. The V and J ends lost 1 base and 7 bases respectively, with 8 bases between them. CDR1 and CDR2 (germline): SQVTM, ANQGSEA. The CDR3 nucleotides are TGCAGCGTTGAAGGGGGGGACCAGCCCCAGCATTTT. Encoded protein: CSVEGGDQPQHF.

This clone was observed a few times. The rearrangement uses TRBV14 and TRBJ1-1; 7 nucleotides line up with TRBD1. Germline V lookup: CDR1 SGHDN, CDR2 FVKESK. The CDR3 runs 15 residues. Trimming at V came to 4 bases and at J to 3 bases, leaving 8 bases not matched to a gene. CDR3 coding DNA: TGTGCCAGCAGCCTCGTGACAGGGTATTACACTGAAGCTTTCTTT. Translated, it gives CASSLVTGYYTEAFF.

Worth noting for this clone: The same CDR3 is also encoded by other DNA sequences in this sample. This sequence joins TRBV19 and TRBJ2-5, with D perhaps matching TRBD2 (5 bases). The CDR3 has 14 amino acids. Germline CDR1 and CDR2: LNHDA and SQIVND (reference sequence). Trimming stripped 1 base from V and 4 bases from J, with 10 bases between. The CDR3 nucleotides are TGTGCCAGTAGTATAGGGGGAGTTGGAGAGACCCAGTACTTC. Translated: CASSIGGVGETQYF.

The V and J genes are TRBV20-1 and TRBJ1-1; D may be TRBD1 (6 bases). The germline gives CDR1 DFQATT, CDR2 SNEGSKA (reference sequence). The germline V and J ends were trimmed by 3 bases and 1 base, with 21 bases remaining between them. The CDR3 sequence is 17 residues long. This CDR3 reads CSASLGVGGGGNTEAFF. The CDR3 region has the DNA TGCAGTGCTAGTTTGGGGGTCGGGGGCGGGGGGAACACTGAAGCTTTCTTT.

As to this clone: Other DNA sequences in the sample encode the same CDR3. The J gene is TRBJ1-6, the V gene TRBV5-1; possibly TRBD1 for D (5 bases). The germline gives CDR1 SGHRS, CDR2 YFSETQ. The CDR3 totals 14 residues. Between the trimmed V and J ends, which lost 0 bases and 9 bases, there was a span of 10 bases. CDR3 sequence (DNA): TGCGCCAGCAGCTTGGGGCAGGGATTTTCACCCCTCCACTTT. Encoded protein: CASSLGQGFSPLHF.

This chain joins TRBV6-5 and TRBJ1-4, with 9 bases fitting TRBD1. The V and J ends lost 10 bases and 6 bases, in that order; junction bases with no gene match: 9. CDR1 is MNHEY, CDR2 SVGAGI, per germline. The length of the CDR3 is 14 residues. The chain's CDR3 is CATYRGREDEKLFF. The CDR3, as DNA: TGTGCCACTTACAGGGGGCGCGAAGATGAAAAACTGTTTTTT.

The rearrangement joins TRBV12-5 to TRBJ2-7; D unclear. Trimming took 4 bases from V and 2 from J, leaving 15 bases between them. The length of the CDR3 is 15 residues. Germline V lookup: CDR1 LGHNT, CDR2 FRNRAP. The CDR3 coding sequence is TGTGCTAGTGGTTCCGCCTCTGGGCAGACCTACGAGCAGTACTTC. It codes for CASGSASGQTYEQYF.

This rearrangement joins TRBV7-9 to TRBJ1-5; D perhaps matches TRBD1 (6 bases). The germline gives CDR1 SEHNR, CDR2 FQNEAQ (reference sequence). The ends were cut back, 4 bases at V and 3 bases at J, with 10 bases in the middle. The CDR3 is made up of 14 amino acids. The CDR3 is CASSWDTYNQPQHF. DNA for the CDR3: TGTGCCAGCAGCTGGGACACTTACAATCAGCCCCAGCATTTT.

V is TRBV10-2 and J is TRBJ1-2, with D possibly being TRBD1 (5 bases). The CDR3 contains 15 residues. Deletions cut 0 bases from V and 7 bases from J, with 15 bases between. From germline, CDR1 is WSHSY and CDR2 SAAADI. The CDR3 is CASSESWGDPSGYTF. The CDR3 DNA reads TGCGCCAGCAGTGAGTCGTGGGGGGATCCATCTGGCTACACCTTC.

The chain couples TRBV11-3 to TRBJ2-1; 10 bases match TRBD1. Germline loops: CDR1 SGHNT, CDR2 YENEEA. CDR3 length: 17 residues. Trimming cost V 1 base and J 2 bases; bases outside gene matches: 5. CDR3 DNA: TGTGCCAGCAGCTTAGGAGGACAGGGGGGAGCCTACAATGAGCAGTTCTTC. It encodes CASSLGGQGGAYNEQFF.

V usage is TRBV19 and J usage is TRBJ1-1; D gene uncertain. The CDR3 is 12 amino acids. From germline, CDR1 is LNHDA and CDR2 SQIVND (reference sequence). V lost 5 bases and J lost 11, with 15 bases in between. The CDR3 here is CASSATSSRAFF. In nucleotides, the CDR3 is TGTGCCAGTAGTGCGACCTCCTCGCGGGCTTTCTTT.

The chain is built from TRBV7-2 and TRBJ2-5; 9 positions match TRBD2. V gave up 7 bases and J gave up 7 bases; unmatched junction bases: 16. CDR1 and CDR2 from the germline V gene are SGHTA and FQGNSA. The CDR3 is 16 amino acids. The CDR3 coding sequence is TGTGCCAGCACCCTAAGTGGCGGGGGGGCGATGAGGACCCAGTACTTC. It codes for CASTLSGGGAMRTQYF.

V gene TRBV5-1 combines with J gene TRBJ2-3; possibly TRBD2 for D (5 bases). Trimming removed 7 bases from V and 1 base from J, with 19 bases in between. The CDR3 consists of 16 residues. CDR1 SGHRS and CDR2 YFSETQ come from the germline V gene. CDR3 DNA: TGCGCCAGCCGAAATCGGGGAGTCGATGGCACAGATACGCAGTATTTT. It codes for CASRNRGVDGTDTQYF.

As DNA, the CDR3 is TGTGCCAGCAGTCCCGGCGGCAGGGGATCTGGAAACACCATATATTTT. Translating it yields CASSPGGRGSGNTIYF. The J gene is TRBJ1-3, the V gene TRBV27; tentative D call: TRBD1 (6 bases). Trimming removed 5 bases from V and 1 base from J, with 15 bases in between. The CDR3 is 16 amino acids. CDR1 is MNHEY and CDR2 is SMNVEV in the germline V gene (reference sequence).

The V and J genes are TRBV6-2 or TRBV6-3 and TRBJ1-2; 7 bases are shared with TRBD1. Germline CDR1 is MNHEY and CDR2 is SVGEGT. The CDR3 length is 13 residues. The J segment lost 7 bases and the V segment lost 0 bases, leaving 2 bases of the junction unmatched. CDR3 protein: CASSYSRDSGYTF. The CDR3 nucleotides read TGTGCCAGCAGTTACTCCCGGGACAGTGGCTACACCTTC.

The chain combines TRBV18 with TRBJ2-7, with D possibly matching TRBD1 (5 bases). Germline values: CDR1 KGHSH, CDR2 LQKENI. The CDR3 has 17 residues. V lost 1 base and J lost 0, with 16 bases in between. CDR3 protein: CASSPLGVSTLSYEQYF. The DNA for the CDR3 is TGTGCCAGCTCACCACTAGGGGTTTCCACCCTCTCCTACGAGCAGTACTTC. The whole variable domain, remainder taken from reference TRBV18 and TRBJ2-7, is NAGVMQNPRHLVRRRGQEARLRCSPMKGHSHVYWYRQLPEEGLKFMVYLQKENIIDESGMPKERFSAEFPKEGPSILRIQQVVRGDSAAYFCASSPLGVSTLSYEQYFGPGTRLTVT.

The V call is TRBV12-3 or TRBV12-4, the J call TRBJ1-5, with 11 positions matching TRBD1. V shed 6 bases and J 6 bases; nucleotides not matched to a gene: 1. The CDR3 spans 13 residues. The CDR3 region is CASRGTGGQPQHF. The CDR3 nucleotides are TGTGCCAGCAGGGGGACAGGGGGTCAGCCCCAGCATTTT.

At least ten counts were recorded for this clone. The chain recombines TRBV12-3 or TRBV12-4 with TRBJ1-2; no clear D. The ends were cut back, 3 bases at V and 7 bases at J, with 9 bases in the middle. The CDR3 covers 12 residues. The DNA of the CDR3 is TGTGCCAGCAGTTTTTCCGCGAGTGGCTACACCTTC. Amino acid sequence: CASSFSASGYTF.

V is TRBV28 and J is TRBJ1-5, with 11 bases fitting TRBD1. CDR3 size: 14 residues. The germline V gene encodes CDR1 MDHEN and CDR2 SYDVKM. V trimming: 6 bases; J trimming: 6 bases; junction bases outside the gene matches: 4. The CDR3 region is CASRPGTGGQPQHF. CDR3 coding DNA: TGTGCCAGCAGGCCCGGGACAGGGGGTCAGCCCCAGCATTTT.

This chain uses TRBV27 with TRBJ1-1; D is perhaps TRBD1 (5 bases). Trimming removed 4 bases from V and 5 bases from J, with 14 bases in between. The CDR3 sequence is 14 residues long. Germline CDR1 is MNHEY and CDR2 is SMNVEV (reference sequence). CDR3 residues: CASSWAGRNTEAFF. The DNA of the CDR3 is TGTGCCAGCAGTTGGGCAGGGAGGAATACTGAAGCTTTCTTT.

The sample holds a few counts of this clone. The V call is TRBV27, the J call TRBJ1-2, with TRBD1 matching over 8 bases. The CDR3 totals 16 residues. The trim removed 3 bases at V and 5 bases at J, leaving 11 bases unmatched. Germline CDR1 MNHEY, CDR2 SMNVEV (reference sequence). CDR3 bases: TGTGCCAGCAGTTTGGCCTCCGGGACAGGAGGTTATGGCTACACCTTC. Translated, it gives CASSLASGTGGYGYTF.